Below are 24 T cell receptor beta chains sequenced from a single sample in a study of blood T cell repertoires in COVID-19. Some clones are missing from TCRdb's copy, which holds only in-frame ones; the method was immunoSEQ multiplex PCR. Of under 200,000 clones in the sample, roughly 90% were seen once. The sample was PBMCs or T cells enriched from blood (not recorded which). The receptors here all came from a woman aged 45 to 65 who had recovered from COVID-19.

The table lists this clone with a count of one. The CDR3 DNA reads as TGTGCCAGCAGCAAAGGGGGACTAGTAAACACCGGGGAGCTGTTTTTT. It encodes CASSKGGLVNTGELFF. The chain joins TRBV7-6 to TRBJ2-2; TRBD2 aligns across 8 bases. The CDR3 length is 16 residues. The germline CDR1 and CDR2 sequences are SGHVS and FNYEAQ. Trimming at V came to 5 bases and at J to 2 bases, leaving 7 bases not matched to a gene.

This clone has a handful of counts. The chain joins TRBV30 to TRBJ1-6; 7 nucleotides match TRBD1. V shed 3 bases, J shed 5 bases, and the junction held 4 bases outside the gene matches. CDR1 is GTSNPN, CDR2 SVGIG, per germline (reference sequence). The CDR3 is 14 amino acids. CDR3 protein: CAWSRQGDNSPLHF. Here the CDR3 DNA reads TGTGCCTGGAGCCGACAGGGTGATAATTCACCCCTCCACTTT. The variable domain in full, completed from reference TRBV30 and TRBJ1-6, reads SQTIHQWPATLVQPVGSPLSLECTVEGTSNPNLYWYRQAAGRGLQLLFYSVGIGQISSEVPQNLSASRPQDRQFILSSKKLLLSDSGFYLCAWSRQGDNSPLHFGNGTRLTVT.

The chain employs TRBV19 and TRBJ1-4; 10 nucleotides agree with TRBD1. This CDR3 has 15 residues. Germline assignment: CDR1 LNHDA and CDR2 SQIVND (reference sequence). Losses at the gene ends were 4 bases for V and 10 bases for J; bases not matched to a gene: 9. CDR3 in amino acids: CASSKGQGNNRKLFF. CDR3 bases: TGTGCCAGTAGTAAGGGACAGGGGAATAATCGAAAACTGTTTTTT.

This rearrangement joins TRBV5-1 to TRBJ1-1, with TRBD1 identical over 9 bases. Losses at the gene ends were 4 bases for V and 5 bases for J; bases not matched to a gene: 6. CDR1 and CDR2 (germline): SGHRS, YFSETQ. This CDR3 has 14 amino acids. CDR3 region: CASSQQGAGTEAFF. The CDR3, as DNA: TGCGCCAGCAGCCAACAGGGGGCTGGGACTGAAGCTTTCTTT.

The chain recombines TRBV6-6 with TRBJ1-2, with D unclear. Germline CDR1 is MNHNY and CDR2 is SVGAGI (reference sequence). This CDR3 is 14 amino acids long. Trimming took off 2 bases at V and 1 base at J, with 8 bases between the two ends. CDR3 sequence (DNA): TGTGCCAGCAGTTACGCAACGGGTAACTATGGCTACACCTTC. Amino acid sequence: CASSYATGNYGYTF.

V and J are TRBV7-3 and TRBJ1-1; TRBD1 matches at 7 bases. CDR3 size: 14 residues. Germline loops: CDR1 SGHTA, CDR2 FQGTGA. V lost 4 bases, J lost 2 bases, and 4 bases stayed unmatched. The CDR3 DNA reads as TGTGCCAGCAGCTCGGGACAGCTAAACACTGAAGCTTTCTTT. Translation gives CASSSGQLNTEAFF.

The rearrangement joins TRBV6-5 to TRBJ2-7, with 9 bases lining up with TRBD2. The V and J ends lost 6 bases and 4 bases, in that order; junction bases with no gene match: 7. There are 14 residues in the CDR3. In germline, CDR1 is MNHEY, CDR2 SVGAGI. This chain's CDR3 is CASSHSGGGYEQYF. For the CDR3, the DNA is TGTGCCAGCAGCCATAGCGGGGGCGGGTACGAGCAGTACTTC.

The chain links TRBV6-2 or TRBV6-3 to TRBJ2-7; 8 nucleotides line up with TRBD1. This CDR3 comprises 20 residues. Per germline, CDR1 MNHEY and CDR2 SVGEGT. After removal of 0 bases from V and 4 bases from J, the junction contained 20 bases not matched to a gene. The CDR3 loop reads CASSYSTTSTGRTGSYEQYF. Here the CDR3 DNA reads TGTGCCAGCAGTTACTCGACTACATCCACCGGTAGGACAGGGTCTTACGAGCAGTACTTC.

The rearrangement uses TRBV6-4 and TRBJ2-4; 14 bases are a match to TRBD2. With 0 bases clipped from V and 1 base from J, the junction kept 20 bases outside the gene matches. Germline loops: CDR1 MRHNA, CDR2 SNTAGT. This CDR3 contains 24 residues. The CDR3 DNA is TGTGCCAGCAGTGACTCAAAAGGGTCCGGGACTAGCGGGGGCCATCGCGGGGCCAAAAACATTCAGTACTTC. It is translated as CASSDSKGSGTSGGHRGAKNIQYF.

The gene calls are TRBV9 and TRBJ1-5; weak D call: TRBD1 (5 bases). The CDR3 contains 13 residues. Trimming cost V 3 bases and J 2 bases, with 6 bases left between them. Germline-derived CDR1 and CDR2 are SGDLS and YYNGEE. The CDR3 DNA reads TGTGCCAGCAGCGAAGGGGGCAATCAGCCCCAGCATTTT. This encodes CASSEGGNQPQHF. The full variable domain, completed using reference TRBV9 and TRBJ1-5, is DSGVTQTPKHLITATGQRVTLRCSPRSGDLSVYWYQQSLDQGLQFLIQYYNGEERAKGNILERFSAQQFPDLHSELNLSSLELGDSALYFCASSEGGNQPQHFGDGTRLSIL.

The chain is built from TRBV7-2 and TRBJ1-6; D is uncertain. The germline gives CDR1 SGHTA, CDR2 FQGNSA. The CDR3 spans 19 residues. Trimming pared 1 base from V and 1 base from J, leaving 17 bases between. The CDR3 DNA is TGTGCCAGCAGCTTAGGGGGAGGCCGGGGATGGTCCTATAATTCACCCCTCCACTTT. As protein: CASSLGGGRGWSYNSPLHF.

This clone was recorded only once. V usage is TRBV19 and J usage is TRBJ1-6; 9 positions agree with TRBD1. The CDR3 length is 19 residues. Trimming removed 3 bases from V and 0 bases from J; junction bases left unmatched: 9. Per germline, CDR1 LNHDA and CDR2 SQIVND (reference sequence). CDR3 in amino acids: CASSINRGLRSSYNSPLHF. The CDR3 DNA follows: TGTGCCAGTAGTATCAACAGGGGGCTGAGGAGCTCCTATAATTCACCCCTCCACTTT.

The chain has TRBV5-6 and TRBJ2-7; possibly TRBD2 for D (6 bases). The V end was cut by 5 bases, the J end by 1 base, with 19 bases between. Looked up from germline, CDR1 is SGHDT and CDR2 is YYEEEE. The CDR3 is 16 residues long. The CDR3 reads CASSWKGTPKSYEQYF. CDR3 nucleotides: TGTGCCAGCAGTTGGAAGGGGACTCCAAAATCCTACGAGCAGTACTTC.

The chain employs TRBV20-1 and TRBJ1-2, with D unclear. Per germline, CDR1 DFQATT and CDR2 SNEGSKA (reference sequence). CDR3 length: 12 amino acids. Trimming cost V 3 bases and J 6 bases, with 11 bases left between them. The chain's CDR3 is CSASRGLDGYTF. The CDR3 bases are TGCAGTGCTAGTAGAGGTTTGGATGGCTACACCTTC.

This clone has just one count. The rearrangement joins TRBV7-9 to TRBJ1-4, with a tentative D call TRBD1 (6 bases). Between the trimmed V and J ends, which lost 6 bases and 5 bases, there was a span of 19 bases. CDR3 length equals 16 residues. Germline V gives CDR1 SEHNR, CDR2 FQNEAQ (reference sequence). The CDR3 DNA sequence: TGTGCCAGCAGTAGAATTCAGGGGAGTAAAAATGAAAAACTGTTTTTT. Its translation: CASSRIQGSKNEKLFF. Supplemented by reference TRBV7-9 and TRBJ1-4, the full variable domain reads DTGVSQNPRHKITKRGQNVTFRCDPISEHNRLYWYRQTLGQGPEFLTYFQNEAQLEKSRLLSDRFSAERPKGSFSTLEIQRTEQGDSAMYLCASSRIQGSKNEKLFFGSGTQLSVL.

This chain joins TRBV6-2 or TRBV6-3 and TRBJ2-2; D is undetermined. The germline gives CDR1 MNHEY, CDR2 SVGEGT. V was trimmed by 5 bases and J by 4 bases, leaving 5 bases between them. CDR3 length equals 12 residues. In DNA form, the CDR3 reads TGTGCCAGCAGTCGTTTCACCGGGGAGCTGTTTTTT. Amino acid sequence: CASSRFTGELFF.

CDR3 DNA sequence: TGTGCCAGCTCAACTTCGACAAAAGAGACCCAGTACTTC. It translates to CASSTSTKETQYF. The chain combines TRBV18 with TRBJ2-5; D gene ambiguous. The germline V gene has CDR1 KGHSH and CDR2 LQKENI. V was cut by 5 bases and J by 3 bases, with 10 bases left in between. This CDR3 is 13 amino acids long.

This chain joins TRBV19 and TRBJ1-1, with D hard to call. The V end was cut by 8 bases, the J end by 5 bases, with 9 bases between. The CDR3 is made up of 11 amino acids. CDR1 is LNHDA, CDR2 SQIVND, per germline (reference sequence). The CDR3 nucleotides are TGTGCCAGTGGTTGGAGGACTGAAGCTTTCTTT. This codes for CASGWRTEAFF.

This chain links TRBV14 with TRBJ1-1; 7 bases line up with TRBD1. This CDR3 comprises 15 residues. With V trimmed by 4 bases and J by 0 bases, 5 bases remained unmatched. Germline V gene sequence: CDR1 SGHDN, CDR2 FVKESK. The CDR3 coding sequence is TGTGCCAGCAGCCTAAGGACAGGCATGAACACTGAAGCTTTCTTT. Protein: CASSLRTGMNTEAFF.

The rearrangement links TRBV7-2 to TRBJ2-3; no reliable D call. Per the germline V gene, CDR1 is SGHTA and CDR2 is FQGNSA. The V end was cut by 1 base, the J end by 4 bases, with 15 bases between. The CDR3 has 16 amino acids. The CDR3 sequence is CASSLEFARPPDTQYF. CDR3 DNA: TGTGCCAGCAGCTTAGAGTTCGCTAGGCCCCCAGATACGCAGTATTTT. The full variable domain, its missing parts supplied by reference TRBV7-2 and TRBJ2-3, is GAGVSQSPSNKVTEKGKDVELRCDPISGHTALYWYRQSLGQGLEFLIYFQGNSAPDKSGLPSDRFSAERTGGSVSTLTIQRTQQEDSAVYLCASSLEFARPPDTQYFGPGTRLTVL.

The chain joins TRBV7-2 to TRBJ1-1; no definite D call. The CDR3 consists of 14 residues. In germline, CDR1 is SGHTA, CDR2 FQGNSA. V was pared by 0 bases and J by 8 bases, with 13 bases between. The CDR3, as DNA: TGTGCCAGCAGCTTAGCGCGGAGGCCCGAGGAAGCTTTCTTT. It codes for CASSLARRPEEAFF.

The CDR3 DNA reads TGTGCCAGCAGCTTAGGCAGGGGACCCCCCCTGAACACTGAAGCTTTCTTT. Its protein product is CASSLGRGPPLNTEAFF. This chain links TRBV7-3 with TRBJ1-1, with D perhaps matching TRBD1 (6 bases). The CDR3 sequence is 17 residues long. The ends were cut back, 2 bases at V and 0 bases at J, with 16 bases in the middle. Germline CDR1 is SGHTA and CDR2 is FQGTGA.

The gene calls are TRBV4-2 and TRBJ2-7; 10 positions agree with TRBD1. Germline V CDR1 and CDR2: LGHNA, YNFKEQ. CDR3 size: 14 residues. Trimming removed 3 bases from V and 6 bases from J; junction bases left unmatched: 5. The CDR3 DNA reads TGTGCCAGCAGCCAGACAGGGGGCTTGGGCGAGCAGTACTTC. This encodes CASSQTGGLGEQYF.

The rearrangement joins TRBV5-1 to TRBJ1-5; D gene uncertain. Per the germline V gene, CDR1 is SGHRS and CDR2 is YFSETQ. V dropped 4 bases and J dropped 5 bases, with 10 bases sitting between them. CDR3 length equals 13 residues. CDR3 sequence (DNA): TGCGCCAGCAGCCCCGACGGGGATCAGCCCCAGCATTTT. Amino acid sequence: CASSPDGDQPQHF.